This TCR beta chain was captured by sequencing in a study of shared clonotypes between healthy human individuals. General study points: Genetic and exposure-history diversity was limited by the small donor number. In this cohort, only blood was sampled, and tissue repertoires likely differ.

This clone was found once. What it binds is unknown. Splitting of CD4+ cells produced CD45RA+ naive and CD45RA-negative memory subsets. The germline V gene has CDR1 MDHEN and CDR2 SYDVKM. The V end lost 11 bases, the J end lost 0 bases, and 20 bases lay between the germline ends. CDR3 length: 16 residues. Over several immunoSEQ plates, each subset's genomic DNA was distributed in even portions. The method was immunoSEQ multiplex PCR; TCRdb's version includes in-frame clones alone and lacks a portion of them. The sample includes roughly 1.4 million clones, approximately 98.5% of them seen just once. The gene calls are TRBV28 and TRBJ2-1; D ambiguous. Sequencing was carried out using naive CD4+ T cells sorted from blood. Described subset: CD45RA+ positively selected. The origin of this receptor is a man younger than 40 in good health. The CDR3 coding sequence is TGTGCCTGCGCGACTTCCACTATATTCTCCTACAATGAGCAGTTCTTC. Amino acids: CACATSTIFSYNEQFF.